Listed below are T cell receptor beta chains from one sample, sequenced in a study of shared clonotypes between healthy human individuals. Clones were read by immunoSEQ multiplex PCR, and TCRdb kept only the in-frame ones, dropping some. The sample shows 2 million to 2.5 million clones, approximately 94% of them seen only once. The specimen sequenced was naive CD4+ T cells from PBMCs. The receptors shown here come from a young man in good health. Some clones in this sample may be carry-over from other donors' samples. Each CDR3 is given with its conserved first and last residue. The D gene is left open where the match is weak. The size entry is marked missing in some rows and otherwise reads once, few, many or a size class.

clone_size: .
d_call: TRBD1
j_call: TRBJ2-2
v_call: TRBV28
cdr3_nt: TGTGCCAGCAGTCAAAGGGACAGCTACACCGGGGAGCTGTTTTTT
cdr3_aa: CASSQRDSYTGELFF

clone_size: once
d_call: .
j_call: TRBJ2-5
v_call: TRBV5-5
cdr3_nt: TGTGCCAGCAGCCCTGGGGTGGCGGGACAGCCAGAGACCCAGTACTTC
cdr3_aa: CASSPGVAGQPETQYF

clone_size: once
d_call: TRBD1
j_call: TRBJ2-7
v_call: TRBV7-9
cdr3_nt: TGTGCCAGCAGCGGCCGGGACAGGGAGCACGAGCAGTACTTC
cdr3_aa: CASSGRDREHEQYF

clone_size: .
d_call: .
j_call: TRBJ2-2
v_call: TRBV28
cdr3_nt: TGTGCCACCCAAAGGGAACCGGTTTTCACCGGGGAGCTGTTTTTT
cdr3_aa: CATQREPVFTGELFF

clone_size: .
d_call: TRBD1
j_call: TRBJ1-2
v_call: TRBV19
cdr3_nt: TGTGCCAGTAGAGAGACAGGGGGAGTTATGGATGGCTACACCTTC
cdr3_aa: CASRETGGVMDGYTF

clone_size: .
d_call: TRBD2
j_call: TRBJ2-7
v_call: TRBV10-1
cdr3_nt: TGCGCCAGCAGTGAGGAAACTAGCGGGAGAGGCGAGCAGTACTTC
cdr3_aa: CASSEETSGRGEQYF

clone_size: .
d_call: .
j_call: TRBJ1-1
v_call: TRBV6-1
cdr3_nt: TGTGCCAGCATGACAGTTCCAAGTGGGGCTTTCTTT
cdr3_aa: CASMTVPSGAFF

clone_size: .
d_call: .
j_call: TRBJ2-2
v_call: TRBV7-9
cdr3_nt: TGTGCCTCCGAGACTGGGACCGGGGAGCTGTTTTTT
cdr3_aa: CASETGTGELFF

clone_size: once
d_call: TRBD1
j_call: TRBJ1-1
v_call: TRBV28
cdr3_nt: TGTGCCAGCAGTCTCCCTAGGGGCAGGGGGGACACTGAAGCTTTCTTT
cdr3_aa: CASSLPRGRGDTEAFF

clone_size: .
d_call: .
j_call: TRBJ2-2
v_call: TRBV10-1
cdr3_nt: TGCGCCACCCGATCTGGACACCCGAACACCGGGGAGCTGTTTTTT
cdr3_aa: CATRSGHPNTGELFF

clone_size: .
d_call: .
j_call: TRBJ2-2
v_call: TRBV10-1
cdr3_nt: TGCGCCAGCAGTGATAAAGGCCCTACCACCGGGGAGCTGTTTTTT
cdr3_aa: CASSDKGPTTGELFF

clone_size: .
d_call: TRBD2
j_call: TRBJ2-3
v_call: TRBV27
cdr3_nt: TGTGCCAGCAGTTTATCAGCTAGCGGGAGGGCCGGCGGCACAGATACGCAGTATTTT
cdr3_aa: CASSLSASGRAGGTDTQYF

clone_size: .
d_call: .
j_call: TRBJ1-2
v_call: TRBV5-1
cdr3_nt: TGCGCCAGCAGCTTGGTAGCCCAGGGGCGCGACTATGGCTACACCTTC
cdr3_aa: CASSLVAQGRDYGYTF

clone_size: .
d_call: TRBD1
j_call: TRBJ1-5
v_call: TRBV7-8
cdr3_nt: TGTGCCAGCAGCATGACAGGGGGCGATCAGCCCCAGCATTTT
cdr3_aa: CASSMTGGDQPQHF

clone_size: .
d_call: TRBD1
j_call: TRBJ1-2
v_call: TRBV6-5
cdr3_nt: TGTGCCAGCAGTAAGGACAGGGGAACCTATGGCTACACCTTC
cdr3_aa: CASSKDRGTYGYTF

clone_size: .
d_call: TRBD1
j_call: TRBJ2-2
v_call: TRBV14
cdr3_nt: TGTGCCAGCAGCCAAATGACAGGGGGTGACACCGGGGAGCTGTTTTTT
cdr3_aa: CASSQMTGGDTGELFF

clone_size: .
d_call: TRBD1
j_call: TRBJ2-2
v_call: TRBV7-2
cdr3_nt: TGTGCCAGCAGCGCCCAAAGGGGGCAACCACCAACCGGGGAGCTGTTTTTT
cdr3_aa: CASSAQRGQPPTGELFF

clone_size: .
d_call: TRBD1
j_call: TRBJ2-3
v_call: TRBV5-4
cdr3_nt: TGTGCCAGCAGCCCAGGGGGCGCCGGCACAGATACGCAGTATTTT
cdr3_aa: CASSPGGAGTDTQYF

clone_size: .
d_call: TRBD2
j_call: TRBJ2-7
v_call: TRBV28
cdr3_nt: TGTGCCAGCAGTCCACCTAGCGGGAGGCCCTACGAGCAGTACTTC
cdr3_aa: CASSPPSGRPYEQYF

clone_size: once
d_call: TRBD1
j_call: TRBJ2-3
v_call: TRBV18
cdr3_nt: TGTGCCAGCTCACCAGGACAGGGTGGCACAGATACGCAGTATTTT
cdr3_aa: CASSPGQGGTDTQYF

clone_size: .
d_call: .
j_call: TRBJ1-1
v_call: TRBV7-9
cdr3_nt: TGTGCCAGCAGCCCCGCATTAGGAATGAACACTGAAGCTTTCTTT
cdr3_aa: CASSPALGMNTEAFF

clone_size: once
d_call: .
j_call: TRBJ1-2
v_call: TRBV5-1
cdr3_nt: TGCGCCAGCAGGGAGGTATATGGCTACACCTTC
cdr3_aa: CASREVYGYTF

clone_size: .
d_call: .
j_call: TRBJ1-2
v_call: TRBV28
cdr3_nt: TGTGCCAGCACCGTAGGTGGCGAGAATTATGGCTACACCTTC
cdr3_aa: CASTVGGENYGYTF

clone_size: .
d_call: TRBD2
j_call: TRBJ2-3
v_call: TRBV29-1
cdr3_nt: TGCAGCGTGGGGACTAGCTGGGATACGCAGTATTTT
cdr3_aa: CSVGTSWDTQYF

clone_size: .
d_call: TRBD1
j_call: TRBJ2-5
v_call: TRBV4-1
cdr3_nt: TGCGCCAGCAGCTCCGGACAGGACGCCGCGACCCAGTACTTC
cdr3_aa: CASSSGQDAATQYF

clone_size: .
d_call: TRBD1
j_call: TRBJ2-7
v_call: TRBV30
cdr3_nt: TGTGCCTGGAGTGCGGACAGGTCCTACGAGCAGTACTTC
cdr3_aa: CAWSADRSYEQYF

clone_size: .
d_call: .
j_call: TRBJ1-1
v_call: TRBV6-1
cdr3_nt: TGTGCCACCACGAGACCGGGGAAAGCTTTCTTT
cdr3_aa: CATTRPGKAFF

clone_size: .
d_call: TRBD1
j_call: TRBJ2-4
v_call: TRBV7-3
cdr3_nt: TGTGCCAGCAGCTTCCAGGGGGCCGGGGACAAAAACATTCAGTACTTC
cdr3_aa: CASSFQGAGDKNIQYF

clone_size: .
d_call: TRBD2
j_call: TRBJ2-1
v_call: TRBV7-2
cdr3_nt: TGTGCCAGCAGCTTTCGGAGACTAGCGGGAGGCGATGAGCAGTTCTTC
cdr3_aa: CASSFRRLAGGDEQFF

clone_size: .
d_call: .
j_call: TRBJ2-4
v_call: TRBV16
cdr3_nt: TGTGCCAGCAGCCCCCCCGGGCTAGCCAAAAACATTCAGTACTTC
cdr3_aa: CASSPPGLAKNIQYF

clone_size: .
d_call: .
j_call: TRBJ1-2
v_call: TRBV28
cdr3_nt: TGTGCCAGCAGTTTCCGTGGACGGACTAACTATGGCTACACCTTC
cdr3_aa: CASSFRGRTNYGYTF